This T cell receptor beta chain was recovered during a study of cytomegalovirus exposure and HLA in healthy donors. Across the study: Membership in the Caucasian-associated ancestry cluster was found for around 81% of 300 to 500 genotyped donors.

Study findings and constraints: Exclusion applied to some V segments, including TRBV6-2 and TRBV6-3, as they were indistinguishable.

Turning to this clone: Its antigen is undetermined.

The PCR was carried out with 60 Vbeta primers and 13 Jbeta primers. TCRdb's copy holds only in-frame clones and misses some; the assay was immunoSEQ multiplex PCR. The data show 130,000 or so clones, with 75% to 90% seen just once and 8.1% held by the top ten. This CDR3 is 14 amino acids long. Trimming shortened V by 3 bases and J by 3 bases, and 9 bases separated the two germline ends. Germline V gene data show CDR1 as KGHSH and CDR2 as LQKENI. The chain joins TRBV18 to TRBJ1-5; D ambiguous. This clonotype was obtained from a woman between 50 and 59 years old in good health and CMV-seropositive. What was sequenced was PBMCs. CDR3: CASSPWQINQPQHF. The DNA of the CDR3 is TGTGCCAGCTCACCGTGGCAGATCAATCAGCCCCAGCATTTT.